What follows are 30 T cell receptor beta chains derived from one specimen sequenced in a study of cytomegalovirus exposure and HLA in healthy donors. Produced via immunoSEQ multiplex PCR; TCRdb's table is partial and in-frame only. The sample yields about 260,000 clones, 80% to 95% seen once. Sequencing used PBMCs. The receptors here all came from a woman aged 30 to 39 in good health and CMV-seronegative.

This clone showed up just once. This chain links TRBV5-4 with TRBJ1-2; D might be TRBD1 (6 bases). This CDR3 region has 14 residues. The V gene lost 0 bases and the J gene lost 5 bases, with 11 bases spanning the gap. Per the germline V gene, CDR1 is SGHNT and CDR2 is YYREEE (reference sequence). The CDR3 nucleotides read TGTGCCAGCAGCTTGGGGAGCACAGGGTATGGCTACACCTTC. Translating gives CASSLGSTGYGYTF. The variable domain in full, completed from reference TRBV5-4 and TRBJ1-2, reads ETGVTQSPTHLIKTRGQQVTLRCSSQSGHNTVSWYQQALGQGPQFIFQYYREEENGRGNFPPRFSGLQFPNYSSELNVNALELDDSALYLCASSLGSTGYGYTFGSGTRLTVV.

This rearrangement joins TRBV27 to TRBJ2-2; 9 bases match TRBD1. This CDR3 is 19 amino acids long. V dropped 7 bases and J dropped 0; count of bases not matched to a gene: 15. The V gene's germline CDR1 is MNHEY and CDR2 SMNVEV (reference sequence). This CDR3 reads CASTLGGLGTGSNTGELFF. The CDR3, as DNA: TGTGCCAGCACTCTAGGGGGTTTGGGGACAGGGTCGAACACCGGGGAGCTGTTTTTT.

This clone was observed a few times. The rearrangement links TRBV7-9 to TRBJ2-1; a weak D match, TRBD1 (5 bases). The length of the CDR3 is 15 residues. V was cut by 5 bases and J by 2 bases, with 13 bases left in between. CDR1 and CDR2 (germline): SEHNR, FQNEAQ (reference sequence). CDR3 in amino acids: CASSQDTTPYNEQFF. The CDR3 nucleotides are TGTGCCAGCAGCCAGGACACTACCCCCTACAATGAGCAGTTCTTC.

V usage is TRBV7-2 and J usage is TRBJ2-3; no clear D gene. The V and J ends lost 1 base and 8 bases respectively, with 7 bases between them. This CDR3 is 12 amino acids long. Germline lookup yields CDR1 SGHTA and CDR2 FQGNSA. The CDR3 coding sequence is TGTGCCAGCAGCTTAGTTACTGGTACGCAGTATTTT. Translated: CASSLVTGTQYF. Based on the CDR3 plus reference TRBV7-2 and TRBJ2-3, the full variable domain is GAGVSQSPSNKVTEKGKDVELRCDPISGHTALYWYRQSLGQGLEFLIYFQGNSAPDKSGLPSDRFSAERTGGSVSTLTIQRTQQEDSAVYLCASSLVTGTQYFGPGTRLTVL.

The chain is built from TRBV7-9 and TRBJ1-5, with a possible D match to TRBD1 (5 bases). V was shortened by 5 bases and J by 7 bases, with 21 bases between the two germline ends. CDR1 and CDR2 from the germline V gene are SEHNR and FQNEAQ (reference sequence). The CDR3 is 16 residues long. This chain's CDR3 is CASSHHSAGLEQPQHF. Written as DNA, the CDR3 is TGTGCCAGCAGCCATCACAGCGCGGGGCTCGAACAGCCCCAGCATTTT. The variable domain in full, with the rest retrieved from reference TRBV7-9 and TRBJ1-5, is DTGVSQNPRHKITKRGQNVTFRCDPISEHNRLYWYRQTLGQGPEFLTYFQNEAQLEKSRLLSDRFSAERPKGSFSTLEIQRTEQGDSAMYLCASSHHSAGLEQPQHFGDGTRLSIL.

The CDR3 protein is CASSLPTSGRAGLYEQYF. In DNA, the CDR3 is TGTGCCAGCAGTTTACCGACTAGCGGGAGGGCCGGGTTGTACGAGCAGTACTTC. The rearrangement uses TRBV27 and TRBJ2-7; 14 bases are a match to TRBD2. The germline CDR1 and CDR2 sequences are MNHEY and SMNVEV (reference sequence). The junction had 10 bases not matched to a gene; V was cut back by 2 bases and J by 4 bases. This CDR3 region has 18 residues.

This rearrangement joins TRBV20-1 to TRBJ2-3; D is undetermined. V lost 5 bases, J lost 8 bases, and 11 bases lay in between. The CDR3 is 11 amino acids. CDR1 is DFQATT, CDR2 SNEGSKA, per germline (reference sequence). This CDR3 is CSAFFLGTQYF. The CDR3 DNA sequence: TGCAGTGCTTTTTTTCTAGGTACGCAGTATTTT.

The rearrangement links TRBV7-9 to TRBJ2-3; the D is unclear. Germline lookup yields CDR1 SEHNR and CDR2 FQNEAQ (reference sequence). This CDR3 contains 13 residues. V lost 6 bases to trimming and J lost 5 bases, with 12 bases between them. The CDR3 sequence is CASSPPSLDTQYF. DNA for the CDR3: TGTGCCAGCAGTCCCCCATCTCTAGATACGCAGTATTTT. Variable domain in full (rest from reference TRBV7-9 and TRBJ2-3): DTGVSQNPRHKITKRGQNVTFRCDPISEHNRLYWYRQTLGQGPEFLTYFQNEAQLEKSRLLSDRFSAERPKGSFSTLEIQRTEQGDSAMYLCASSPPSLDTQYFGPGTRLTVL.

The gene calls are TRBV27 and TRBJ2-3, with TRBD2 matching over 8 bases. Germline V gene sequence: CDR1 MNHEY, CDR2 SMNVEV (reference sequence). The CDR3 runs to 15 residues. The J segment lost 4 bases and the V segment lost 6 bases, leaving 9 bases of the junction unmatched. The CDR3, as DNA: TGTGCCAGCAGGGTAGCGGGGAGGCCACCAGATACGCAGTATTTT. Protein product: CASRVAGRPPDTQYF.

This chain uses TRBV5-1 with TRBJ1-3, with 7 bases that match TRBD1. V shed 0 bases, J shed 2 bases, and the junction held 11 bases outside the gene matches. This CDR3 contains 18 residues. Germline loops: CDR1 SGHRS, CDR2 YFSETQ. CDR3 region: CASSLAEKGASTGNTIYF. CDR3 in DNA: TGCGCCAGCAGCTTGGCAGAGAAGGGGGCGAGCACTGGAAACACCATATATTTT.

The rearrangement links TRBV19 to TRBJ2-1; 10 nucleotides match TRBD2. CDR3 size: 16 residues. The junction had 5 bases not matched to a gene; V was cut back by 1 base and J by 5 bases. Germline V gives CDR1 LNHDA, CDR2 SQIVND (reference sequence). The CDR3 region is CASSIAGTSAHNEQFF. CDR3 DNA sequence: TGTGCCAGTAGTATAGCCGGGACTAGCGCCCACAATGAGCAGTTCTTC.

The V and J genes are TRBV4-3 and TRBJ1-4, with TRBD1 matching 9 bases. Germline V gene sequence: CDR1 LGHNA, CDR2 YSLEER. V lost 6 bases and J lost 6; bases outside the gene matches: 5. The CDR3 is 14 residues long. CDR3 nucleotide sequence: TGCGCCAGCAGTCGGGACAGGGTTGATGAAAAACTGTTTTTT. Its translation: CASSRDRVDEKLFF.

This chain uses TRBV9 with TRBJ2-2, with TRBD2 matching 8 bases. The CDR3 extends over 18 amino acids. The J segment lost 4 bases and the V segment lost 0 bases, leaving 11 bases of the junction unmatched. The germline V gene encodes CDR1 SGDLS and CDR2 YYNGEE. In nucleotides, the CDR3 is TGTGCCAGCAGCGTAGGATTGCTAAGCGGGAGCGGCACCGGGGAGCTGTTTTTT. It codes for CASSVGLLSGSGTGELFF. The full variable domain, rest sourced from reference TRBV9 and TRBJ2-2, is DSGVTQTPKHLITATGQRVTLRCSPRSGDLSVYWYQQSLDQGLQFLIQYYNGEERAKGNILERFSAQQFPDLHSELNLSSLELGDSALYFCASSVGLLSGSGTGELFFGEGSRLTVL.

This sequence joins TRBV5-6 and TRBJ2-7; D is ambiguous. The ends were cut back, 0 bases at V and 5 bases at J, with 9 bases in the middle. Germline loops: CDR1 SGHDT, CDR2 YYEEEE. CDR3 length equals 13 residues. The CDR3 region is CASSLGPSHEQYF. Written as DNA, the CDR3 is TGTGCCAGCAGCTTGGGGCCATCCCACGAGCAGTACTTC.

The J gene is TRBJ2-3, the V gene TRBV5-4; 7 bases fit TRBD2. CDR3 length: 15 amino acids. The J segment lost 6 bases and the V segment lost 0 bases, leaving 7 bases of the junction unmatched. In germline, CDR1 is SGHNT, CDR2 YYREEE (reference sequence). CDR3 in DNA: TGTGCCAGCAGCTTGGCGGGGAGGGCCGGTGATACGCAGTATTTT. This codes for CASSLAGRAGDTQYF.

The chain has TRBV2 and TRBJ2-1; TRBD1 might be the D (6 bases). This CDR3 region has 16 residues. Between the trimmed V and J ends, which lost 6 bases and 6 bases, there was a span of 21 bases. Germline values: CDR1 SNHLY, CDR2 FYNNEI. DNA for the CDR3: TGTGCCAGCAGAGTCCAGGGGATGGGGCTGCTCAATGAGCAGTTCTTC. Encoded protein: CASRVQGMGLLNEQFF.

The rearrangement links TRBV7-8 to TRBJ2-7, with TRBD2 as a possible D gene (5 bases). The germline V gene has CDR1 SGHVS and CDR2 FQNEAQ. Trimming shortened V by 8 bases and J by 3 bases, and 11 bases separated the two germline ends. There are 12 residues in the CDR3. In DNA form, the CDR3 reads TGTGCCAGCTCCGGCAGCGGCTACGAGCAGTACTTC. This translates into CASSGSGYEQYF.

The gene calls are TRBV7-8 and TRBJ2-3; D uncertain. The length of the CDR3 is 12 residues. Trimming shortened V by 4 bases and J by 0 bases, and 2 bases separated the two germline ends. CDR1 and CDR2 from the germline V gene are SGHVS and FQNEAQ. CDR3 coding DNA: TGTGCCAGCAGCTCGAGCACAGATACGCAGTATTTT. Amino acid sequence: CASSSSTDTQYF.

CDR3 region: CSVSDPSSYEQYF. The CDR3, as DNA: TGCAGCGTTTCGGACCCGAGCTCCTACGAGCAGTACTTC. V usage is TRBV29-1 and J usage is TRBJ2-7, with D unclear. The V gene lost 5 bases and the J gene lost 0 bases, with 11 bases spanning the gap. Germline values: CDR1 SQVTM, CDR2 ANQGSEA. The CDR3 runs to 13 residues.

The chain recombines TRBV5-1 with TRBJ2-2; TRBD2 matches at 8 bases. The CDR3 totals 15 residues. Per the germline V gene, CDR1 is SGHRS and CDR2 is YFSETQ. Trimming took 1 base from V and 7 from J; bases not matched to a gene: 6. CDR3 residues: CASSLMTSAIGELFF. CDR3 DNA sequence: TGCGCCAGCAGCTTGATGACTAGCGCAATCGGGGAGCTGTTTTTT.

This chain joins TRBV4-1 and TRBJ2-1, with 7 nucleotides matching TRBD2. The CDR3 covers 17 residues. Germline V gene data show CDR1 as MGHRA and CDR2 as YSYEKL. V was pared by 0 bases and J by 0 bases, with 5 bases of the junction left unmatched. CDR3 coding DNA: TGCGCCAGCAGCCAAGAGGGGGGGTTAAGCTCCTACAATGAGCAGTTCTTC. It yields the protein CASSQEGGLSSYNEQFF.

The chain carries TRBV27 and TRBJ2-7; D gene unclear. Germline lookup yields CDR1 MNHEY and CDR2 SMNVEV (reference sequence). This CDR3 spans 14 amino acids. Deletions cut 4 bases from V and 3 bases from J, with 13 bases between. The CDR3 DNA reads TGTGCCAGCAGTTCAGGACCGGCAAACTACGAGCAGTACTTC. Translation gives CASSSGPANYEQYF.

The chain carries TRBV27 and TRBJ2-1, with TRBD1 matching 7 bases. CDR3 size: 13 residues. Trimming removed 3 bases from V and 8 bases from J; junction bases left unmatched: 4. Germline CDR1 is MNHEY and CDR2 is SMNVEV (reference sequence). The CDR3: CASSFPGGHEQFF. DNA of the CDR3: TGTGCCAGCAGTTTCCCAGGGGGACATGAGCAGTTCTTC.

This clone was counted once. The genes are TRBV5-1 and TRBJ2-5; 9 positions match TRBD2. Germline V gene lookup returns CDR1 SGHRS and CDR2 YFSETQ. The J segment lost 0 bases and the V segment lost 0 bases, leaving 6 bases of the junction unmatched. The CDR3 is 17 amino acids. In DNA form, the CDR3 reads TGCGCCAGCAGCTTGGGGCTAGCGGGAAAGTACCAAGAGACCCAGTACTTC. Its translation: CASSLGLAGKYQETQYF.

The chain recombines TRBV5-1 with TRBJ2-7; D may be TRBD2 (5 bases). V gave up 0 bases and J gave up 1 base, with 11 bases separating them. Germline CDR1 reads SGHRS; CDR2 reads YFSETQ. The CDR3 loop spans 15 amino acids. The CDR3 is CASSLGSGPSYEQYF. The CDR3 nucleotides read TGCGCCAGCAGCTTGGGAAGCGGACCTTCCTACGAGCAGTACTTC.

This chain connects TRBV9 to TRBJ2-7; D is unclear. Germline CDR1 is SGDLS and CDR2 is YYNGEE. Trimming left V 0 bases short and J 0 bases short, with 7 bases between. This CDR3 contains 14 residues. CDR3 protein: CASSVEKSSYEQYF. The CDR3 nucleotides read TGTGCCAGCAGCGTAGAAAAAAGCTCCTACGAGCAGTACTTC.

This clone was detected only once. The V gene is TRBV2, the J gene TRBJ2-1, with D uncertain. Per germline, CDR1 SNHLY and CDR2 FYNNEI. V was pared by 7 bases and J by 0 bases, with 10 bases between. The CDR3 runs 14 residues. The CDR3 spells CASNPRSSYNEQFF. CDR3 bases: TGTGCCAGCAATCCCCGGAGCTCCTACAATGAGCAGTTCTTC.

The chain links TRBV30 to TRBJ2-1, with 11 bases fitting TRBD1. The length of the CDR3 is 16 residues. The V gene end was trimmed by 1 base and the J gene end by 6 bases; junction bases not matched to a gene: 8. CDR1 and CDR2 from the germline V gene are GTSNPN and SVGIG (reference sequence). CDR3 amino acids: CAWSGFRDRGTNEQFF. DNA of the CDR3: TGTGCCTGGAGTGGATTCCGGGACAGGGGGACCAATGAGCAGTTCTTC.

The rearrangement links TRBV7-8 to TRBJ2-1, with TRBD1 identical over 8 bases. Germline-derived CDR1 and CDR2 are SGHVS and FQNEAQ. This CDR3 comprises 15 residues. The ends lost 5 bases at V and 10 bases at J; junction bases unmatched: 13. CDR3 bases: TGTGCCAGCAGCCTGGGGAGGACAGGGTTCGGCGAGCAGTTCTTC. Translation gives CASSLGRTGFGEQFF. Full variable domain (missing parts from reference TRBV7-8 and TRBJ2-1): GAGVSQSPRYKVAKRGQDVALRCDPISGHVSLFWYQQALGQGPEFLTYFQNEAQLDKSGLPSDRFFAERPEGSVSTLKIQRTQQEDSAVYLCASSLGRTGFGEQFFGPGTRLTVL.

This clone was picked up one time. The rearrangement uses TRBV28 and TRBJ2-7, with TRBD2 matching over 11 bases. Germline trimming cut 8 bases from V and 7 bases from J; bases unmatched to any gene: 10. The CDR3 is made up of 14 amino acids. Germline V gene sequence: CDR1 MDHEN, CDR2 SYDVKM. This CDR3 reads CASRRLAGLREQYF. The CDR3 DNA reads as TGTGCCAGCCGCCGACTAGCGGGACTACGGGAGCAGTACTTC.